One sample yielded the 23 T cell receptor beta chains listed below, sequenced in a study of Ad26.COV2.S vaccination and SARS-CoV-2 variants. TCRdb keeps only in-frame clones here, not all; method: immunoSEQ multiplex PCR. The sample includes about 350,000 clones, around nine tenths of them seen just once. Treatment specified: 15 to 20 received Ad26.COV2.S at low or high dose, single or two shots; roughly 5 received placebo; per-sample allocation not given. Sample collection was performed on day 63 after the first vaccine or placebo injection. The sequencing used peripheral blood, collected in a trial of Ad26.COV2.S vaccine versus placebo. Receptors originate from a person aged 18 to 65 who received the Ad26.COV2.S COVID-19 vaccine or a placebo.

The rearrangement links TRBV4-3 to TRBJ2-7, with D uncertain. Germline V gene lookup returns CDR1 LGHNA and CDR2 YSLEER. This CDR3 contains 13 residues. Trimming removed 0 bases at V and 7 bases at J, with 10 bases between. The CDR3 loop is CASSQDRLGEQYF. The CDR3 region has the DNA TGCGCCAGCAGCCAAGATCGTTTAGGGGAGCAGTACTTC.

The rearrangement uses TRBV5-6 and TRBJ1-1; D is unclear. The CDR3 loop spans 16 amino acids. V was shortened by 3 bases and J by 3 bases, with 18 bases between the two germline ends. Germline V gene data show CDR1 as SGHDT and CDR2 as YYEEEE. CDR3 in DNA: TGTGCCAGCAGCTCACAATTTGGCAGGCAATACACTGAAGCTTTCTTT. Amino acid sequence: CASSSQFGRQYTEAFF.

The V gene is TRBV18, the J gene TRBJ1-2; 7 nucleotides match TRBD1. The V and J ends lost 4 bases and 0 bases, in that order; junction bases with no gene match: 8. The CDR3 covers 16 residues. Germline CDR1 is KGHSH and CDR2 is LQKENI. The CDR3 sequence is CASSLGQASANYGYTF. In DNA, the CDR3 is TGTGCCAGCTCACTAGGACAGGCGTCGGCTAACTATGGCTACACCTTC.

This clone has a single count. V and J are TRBV20-1 and TRBJ1-2; D call uncertain. The CDR3 spans 12 residues. Germline loops: CDR1 DFQATT, CDR2 SNEGSKA (reference sequence). The ends were cut back, 3 bases at V and 7 bases at J, with 12 bases in the middle. CDR3 nucleotide sequence: TGCAGTGCTAGTGCCCGAGGGCGTGGCTACACCTTC. Translation gives CSASARGRGYTF.

The CDR3 nucleotides read TGTGCCAGCAGCTTATACGTCCCGGGGGAGAGGGATACGCAGTATTTT. Its protein product is CASSLYVPGERDTQYF. The genes are TRBV7-6 and TRBJ2-3, with D maybe TRBD2 (6 bases). This CDR3 has 16 residues. Germline CDR1 and CDR2: SGHVS and FNYEAQ. Trimming removed 2 bases from V and 6 bases from J, with 18 bases in between.

The V gene is TRBV7-8, the J gene TRBJ1-2; D not resolved. CDR3 length equals 14 residues. Trimming removed 3 bases from V and 6 bases from J, with 14 bases in between. The germline CDR1 and CDR2 sequences are SGHVS and FQNEAQ. The DNA of the CDR3 is TGTGCCAGCAGCTTCTCCCTCCAACCGGATGGCTACACCTTC. Translating it yields CASSFSLQPDGYTF.

The sample holds a few counts of this clone. The rearrangement links TRBV12-3 or TRBV12-4 to TRBJ1-5, with a tentative D call TRBD1 (5 bases). This CDR3 region has 11 residues. Deletions cut 6 bases from V and 9 bases from J, with 9 bases between. CDR3 nucleotides: TGTGCCAGCAGCAGTACAGGGCCCCAGCATTTT. Its translation: CASSSTGPQHF.

This clone was seen a handful of times. V gene TRBV18 combines with J gene TRBJ1-4; D unclear. This CDR3 has 12 residues. V was trimmed by 5 bases and J by 7 bases, leaving 8 bases between them. Germline values: CDR1 KGHSH, CDR2 LQKENI. The DNA of the CDR3 is TGTGCCAGCTCAAGGGCCAGTGAAAAACTGTTTTTT. Translation gives CASSRASEKLFF.

The chain recombines TRBV29-1 with TRBJ1-1, with TRBD1 as a possible D gene (5 bases). The CDR3 contains 15 residues. Germline V lookup: CDR1 SQVTM, CDR2 ANQGSEA. V was shortened by 2 bases and J by 0 bases, with 13 bases between the two germline ends. In DNA form, the CDR3 reads TGCAGCGTTGAAAGACAGCAGATAATGAACACTGAAGCTTTCTTT. Amino acids: CSVERQQIMNTEAFF.

The count of this clone is one. In nucleotides, the CDR3 is TGCAGTGCTAGAGAGGCGGAAGCTTTCTTT. As protein: CSAREAEAFF. The chain links TRBV20-1 to TRBJ1-1, with unresolved D. CDR3 length: 10 amino acids. Germline V gene lookup returns CDR1 DFQATT and CDR2 SNEGSKA (reference sequence). With 0 bases removed from V and 8 bases from J, the gap between germline ends came to 4 bases.

J is TRBJ1-2 and V is TRBV23-1; D gene ambiguous. TRBV23-1 is an open reading frame, and its role is uncertain. V was shortened by 4 bases and J by 5 bases, with 11 bases between the two germline ends. CDR3 length equals 13 residues. The DNA for the CDR3 is TGCGCCAGCAGTCTGGGTCACCCTTATGGCTACACCTTC. This gives the protein CASSLGHPYGYTF.

The genes are TRBV13 and TRBJ2-3; D is ambiguous. The germline gives CDR1 PRHDT, CDR2 FYEKMQ (reference sequence). V shed 5 bases and J shed 5 bases, with 11 bases lying between them. The CDR3 is made up of 13 amino acids. The DNA for the CDR3 is TGTGCCAGCAGCCTGACTGGTGGAGATACGCAGTATTTT. Its translation is CASSLTGGDTQYF.

V and J are TRBV11-2 and TRBJ2-1, with a possible D match to TRBD2 (6 bases). Germline lookup yields CDR1 SGHAT and CDR2 FQNNGV. The CDR3 spans 14 residues. V lost 5 bases to trimming and J lost 9 bases, with 17 bases between them. CDR3 protein: CASSPLIISGEQFF. CDR3 sequence (DNA): TGTGCCAGCAGCCCTCTTATTATTAGCGGTGAGCAGTTCTTC.

This chain joins TRBV2 and TRBJ1-6; D call uncertain. Trimming cost V 8 bases and J 2 bases, with 13 bases left between them. Germline V CDR1 and CDR2: SNHLY, FYNNEI. The CDR3 totals 15 residues. The CDR3 sequence: CASRPLAPYNSPLHF. The DNA for the CDR3 is TGTGCCAGCCGGCCCCTCGCACCCTATAATTCACCCCTCCACTTT. Variable domain in full (rest from reference TRBV2 and TRBJ1-6): EPEVTQTPSHQVTQMGQEVILRCVPISNHLYFYWYRQILGQKVEFLVSFYNNEISEKSEIFDDQFSVERPDGSNFTLKIRSTKLEDSAMYFCASRPLAPYNSPLHFGNGTRLTVT.

The chain combines TRBV4-1 with TRBJ2-5, with D uncertain. Germline V gives CDR1 MGHRA, CDR2 YSYEKL. The V and J ends lost 1 base and 5 bases respectively, with 17 bases between them. The CDR3 is 16 amino acids. CDR3 protein: CASSQGTGPALETQYF. As DNA, the CDR3 is TGCGCCAGCAGCCAAGGGACCGGACCGGCATTGGAGACCCAGTACTTC.

This clone was picked up a small number of times. The V and J genes are TRBV3-1 (or the pseudogene TRBV3-2) and TRBJ2-2; D tentatively fits TRBD1 or TRBD2 (6 bases each). Trimming took off 4 bases at V and 6 bases at J, with 15 bases between the two ends. There are 15 residues in the CDR3. Germline V gene lookup returns CDR1 LGHDT and CDR2 YNNKEL (reference sequence). The CDR3 DNA follows: TGTGCCAGCAGCCCCACGAGGGGGGTTTCCGGGGAGCTGTTTTTT. Its translation: CASSPTRGVSGELFF.

This clone was counted a single time. The chain couples TRBV3-1 (or the pseudogene TRBV3-2) to TRBJ1-1; no clear D. Looked up from germline, CDR1 is LGHDT and CDR2 is YNNKEL (reference sequence). V dropped 4 bases and J dropped 1 base, with 4 bases sitting between them. The CDR3 sequence is 12 residues long. CDR3 residues: CASSLWNTEAFF. The CDR3 DNA reads as TGTGCCAGCAGCCTTTGGAACACTGAAGCTTTCTTT.

The rearrangement joins TRBV19 to TRBJ1-6; D is possibly TRBD1 (5 bases). Between the trimmed V and J ends, which lost 3 bases and 9 bases, there was a span of 9 bases. CDR3 length: 13 amino acids. Germline V CDR1 and CDR2: LNHDA, SQIVND (reference sequence). The CDR3, as DNA: TGTGCCAGTAGTATCGCTCAGGGTTCACCCCTCCACTTT. Translating it yields CASSIAQGSPLHF.

The CDR3 here is CASSSREFQETQYF. The CDR3 DNA reads TGTGCCAGCAGCTCGCGGGAGTTCCAAGAGACCCAGTACTTC. The chain uses TRBV7-2 and TRBJ2-5, with 7 bases matching TRBD2. Germline V gene sequence: CDR1 SGHTA, CDR2 FQGNSA. The CDR3 covers 14 residues. With 4 bases clipped from V and 1 base from J, the junction kept 3 bases outside the gene matches.

The chain uses TRBV29-1 and TRBJ2-2; D might be TRBD1 or TRBD2, each matching 5 bases. Germline-derived CDR1 and CDR2 are SQVTM and ANQGSEA. With 1 base removed from V and 3 bases from J, the gap between germline ends came to 6 bases. The CDR3 covers 13 residues. The CDR3 DNA reads TGCAGCGTTGAAGTGGGGGACACCGGGGAGCTGTTTTTT. Amino acid sequence: CSVEVGDTGELFF.

The rearrangement links TRBV14 to TRBJ1-2; D unresolved. From germline, CDR1 is SGHDN and CDR2 FVKESK. Trimming removed 1 base from V and 4 bases from J, with 7 bases in between. This CDR3 spans 13 amino acids. Written as DNA, the CDR3 is TGTGCCAGCAGCCAAGTCGACCTCTATGGCTACACCTTC. This translates into CASSQVDLYGYTF.

This chain uses TRBV30 with TRBJ1-1; D call uncertain. The CDR3 loop spans 13 amino acids. Germline lookup yields CDR1 GTSNPN and CDR2 SVGIG (reference sequence). Trimming pared 4 bases from V and 4 bases from J, leaving 13 bases between. CDR3 sequence: CAWNELEGTEAFF. As DNA, the CDR3 is TGTGCCTGGAATGAACTTGAAGGCACTGAAGCTTTCTTT.

V and J are TRBV29-1 and TRBJ1-1; D call uncertain. The CDR3 is 12 amino acids. Germline V lookup: CDR1 SQVTM, CDR2 ANQGSEA. Trimming pared 6 bases from V and 4 bases from J, leaving 12 bases between. The CDR3 bases are TGCAGCGTCGTTACATCGGGCACTGAAGCTTTCTTT. Translated, it gives CSVVTSGTEAFF.